This T cell receptor beta chain was documented in a study of CD8+CD57+ T cells in acquired aplastic anemia. The V and J ends lost 4 bases and 6 bases respectively, with 12 bases between them. Germline CDR1 and CDR2: MNHNS and SASEGT. CDR3 size: 13 residues. CD8+CD57+ cell expansion had been shown by flow cytometry in patients chosen for sequencing. Concerning this clonotype: A much more abundant neighbour one base away suggests this may be a read error.

The study profiled TCR beta VDJ and CDR3 using genomic DNA as template. TCRdb independently ran MiXCR on the reads; one entry per CDR3 protein. This sample has about 160,000 distinct CDR3 sequences, with approximately 51% found just once. The rearrangement links TRBV6-1 to TRBJ1-1; D not resolved. The clonotype originates from a human donor with aplastic anemia. The sequencing sample was made of sorted CD4+, CD8+, or CD8+CD57+ T cells (not recorded which) from PBMCs. CDR3 DNA: TGTGCCAGCAGTGCCAGTTGGGCGGCTGAAGCTTTCTTT. Translation gives CASSASWAAEAFF.